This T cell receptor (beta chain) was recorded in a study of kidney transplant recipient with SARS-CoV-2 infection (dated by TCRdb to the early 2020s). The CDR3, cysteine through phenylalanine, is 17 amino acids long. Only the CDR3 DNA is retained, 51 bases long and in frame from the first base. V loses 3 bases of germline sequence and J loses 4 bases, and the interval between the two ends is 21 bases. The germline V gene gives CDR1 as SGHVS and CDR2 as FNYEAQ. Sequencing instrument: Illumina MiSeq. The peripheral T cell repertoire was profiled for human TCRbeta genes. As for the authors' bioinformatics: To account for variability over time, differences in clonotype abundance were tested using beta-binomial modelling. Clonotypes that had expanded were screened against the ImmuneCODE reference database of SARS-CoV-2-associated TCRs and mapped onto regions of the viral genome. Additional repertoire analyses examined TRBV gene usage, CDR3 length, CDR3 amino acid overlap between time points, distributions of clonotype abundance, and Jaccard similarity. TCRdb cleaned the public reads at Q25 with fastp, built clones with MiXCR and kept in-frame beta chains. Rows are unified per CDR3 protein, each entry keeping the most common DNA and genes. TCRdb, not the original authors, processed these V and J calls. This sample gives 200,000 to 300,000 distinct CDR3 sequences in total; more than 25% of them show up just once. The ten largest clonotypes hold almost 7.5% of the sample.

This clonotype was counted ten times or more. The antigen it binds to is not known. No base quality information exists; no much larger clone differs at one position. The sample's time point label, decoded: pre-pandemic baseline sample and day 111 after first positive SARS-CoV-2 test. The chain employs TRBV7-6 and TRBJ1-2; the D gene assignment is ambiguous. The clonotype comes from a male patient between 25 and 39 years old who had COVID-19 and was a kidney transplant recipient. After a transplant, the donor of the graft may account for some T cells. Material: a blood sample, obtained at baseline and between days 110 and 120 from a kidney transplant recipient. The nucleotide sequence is TGTGCCAGCAGCTTGCCGCGTGAATCTCGAAAGACCTATGGCTACACCTTC. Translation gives CASSLPRESRKTYGYTF.